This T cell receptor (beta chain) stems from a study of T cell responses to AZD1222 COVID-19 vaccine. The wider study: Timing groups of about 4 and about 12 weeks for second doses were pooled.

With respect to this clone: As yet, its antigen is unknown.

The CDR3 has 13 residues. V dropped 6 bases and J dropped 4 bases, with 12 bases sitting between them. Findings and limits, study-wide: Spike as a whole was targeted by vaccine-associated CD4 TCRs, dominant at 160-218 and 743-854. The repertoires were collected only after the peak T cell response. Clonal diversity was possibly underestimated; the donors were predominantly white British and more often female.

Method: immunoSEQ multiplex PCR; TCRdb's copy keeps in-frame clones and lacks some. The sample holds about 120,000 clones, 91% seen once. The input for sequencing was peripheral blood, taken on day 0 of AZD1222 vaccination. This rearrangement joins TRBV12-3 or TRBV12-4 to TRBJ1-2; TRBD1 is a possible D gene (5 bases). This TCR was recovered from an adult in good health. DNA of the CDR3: TGTGCCAGCAGCATCGGGACGCGCTATGGCTACACCTTC. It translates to CASSIGTRYGYTF.